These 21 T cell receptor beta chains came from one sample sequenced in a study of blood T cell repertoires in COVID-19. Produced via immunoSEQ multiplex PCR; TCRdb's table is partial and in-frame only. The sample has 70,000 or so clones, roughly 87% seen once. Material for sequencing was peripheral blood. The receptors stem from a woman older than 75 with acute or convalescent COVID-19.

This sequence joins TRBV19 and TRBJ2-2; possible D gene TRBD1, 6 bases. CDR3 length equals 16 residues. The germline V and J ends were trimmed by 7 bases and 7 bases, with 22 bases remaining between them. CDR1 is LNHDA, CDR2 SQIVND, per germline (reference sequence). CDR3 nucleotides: TGTGCCAGTAAAACTTTCAGGGGCCAAGAGATCGGGGAGCTGTTTTTT. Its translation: CASKTFRGQEIGELFF.

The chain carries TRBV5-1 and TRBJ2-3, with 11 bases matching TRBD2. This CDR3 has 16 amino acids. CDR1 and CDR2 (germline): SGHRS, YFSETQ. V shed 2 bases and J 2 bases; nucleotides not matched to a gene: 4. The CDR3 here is CASSFGLAGPTDTQYF. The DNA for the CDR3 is TGCGCCAGCAGCTTCGGACTAGCGGGCCCCACAGATACGCAGTATTTT.

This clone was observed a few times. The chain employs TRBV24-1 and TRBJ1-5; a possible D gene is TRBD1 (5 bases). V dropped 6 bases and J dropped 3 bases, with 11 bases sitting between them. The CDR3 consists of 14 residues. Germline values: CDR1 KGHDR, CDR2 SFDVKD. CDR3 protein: CATSRPGDNQPQHF. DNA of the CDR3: TGTGCCACCAGTCGGCCGGGGGACAATCAGCCCCAGCATTTT.

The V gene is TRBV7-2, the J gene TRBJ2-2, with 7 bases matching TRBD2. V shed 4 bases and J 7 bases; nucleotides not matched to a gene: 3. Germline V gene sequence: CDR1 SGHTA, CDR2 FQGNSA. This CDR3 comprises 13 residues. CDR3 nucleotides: TGTGCCAGCAGCTGGGAGGGGCACGGGGAGCTGTTTTTT. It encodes CASSWEGHGELFF.

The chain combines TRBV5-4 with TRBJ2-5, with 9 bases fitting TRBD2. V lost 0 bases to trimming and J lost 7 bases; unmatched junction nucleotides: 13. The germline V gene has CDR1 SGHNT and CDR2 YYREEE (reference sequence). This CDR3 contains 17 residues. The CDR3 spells CASSLVSSGRLQGTQYF. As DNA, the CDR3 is TGTGCCAGCAGCTTGGTCTCCAGCGGGAGGCTTCAGGGGACCCAGTACTTC.

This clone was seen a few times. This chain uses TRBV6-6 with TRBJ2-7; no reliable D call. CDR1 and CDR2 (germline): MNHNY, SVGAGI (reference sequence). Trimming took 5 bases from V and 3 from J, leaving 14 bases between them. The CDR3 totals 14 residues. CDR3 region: CASSARGEGYEQYF. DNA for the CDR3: TGTGCCAGCAGTGCCCGAGGAGAAGGCTACGAGCAGTACTTC.

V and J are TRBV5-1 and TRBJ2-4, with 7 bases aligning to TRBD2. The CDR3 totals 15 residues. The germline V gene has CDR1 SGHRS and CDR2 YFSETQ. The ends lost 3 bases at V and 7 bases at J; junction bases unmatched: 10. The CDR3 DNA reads TGCGCCAGCAGCTCCCACTCGGGGGGTGGGAACATTCAGTACTTC. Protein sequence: CASSSHSGGGNIQYF.

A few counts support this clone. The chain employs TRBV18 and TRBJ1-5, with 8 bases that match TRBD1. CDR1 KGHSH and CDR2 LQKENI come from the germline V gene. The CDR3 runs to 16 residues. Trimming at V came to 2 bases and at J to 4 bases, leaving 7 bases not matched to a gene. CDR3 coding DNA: TGTGCCAGCTCACCATCCGACAGGGGTAGGAATCAGCCCCAGCATTTT. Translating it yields CASSPSDRGRNQPQHF. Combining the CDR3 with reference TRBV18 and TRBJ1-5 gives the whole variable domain NAGVMQNPRHLVRRRGQEARLRCSPMKGHSHVYWYRQLPEEGLKFMVYLQKENIIDESGMPKERFSAEFPKEGPSILRIQQVVRGDSAAYFCASSPSDRGRNQPQHFGDGTRLSIL.

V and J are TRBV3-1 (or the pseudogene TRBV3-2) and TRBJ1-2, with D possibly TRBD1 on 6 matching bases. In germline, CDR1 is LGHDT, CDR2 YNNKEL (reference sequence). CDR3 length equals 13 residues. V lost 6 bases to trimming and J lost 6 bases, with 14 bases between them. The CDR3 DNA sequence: TGTGCCAGCAGTTGGACAGAAATTAATGGCTACACCTTC. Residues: CASSWTEINGYTF.

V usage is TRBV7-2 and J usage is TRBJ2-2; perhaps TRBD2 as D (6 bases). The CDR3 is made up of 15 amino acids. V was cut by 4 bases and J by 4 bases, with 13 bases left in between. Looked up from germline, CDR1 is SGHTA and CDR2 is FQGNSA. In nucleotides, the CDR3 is TGTGCCAGCAGCTCGGAGCGGGCGGGCACCGGGGAGCTGTTTTTT. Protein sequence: CASSSERAGTGELFF. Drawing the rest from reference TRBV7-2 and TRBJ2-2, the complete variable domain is GAGVSQSPSNKVTEKGKDVELRCDPISGHTALYWYRQSLGQGLEFLIYFQGNSAPDKSGLPSDRFSAERTGGSVSTLTIQRTQQEDSAVYLCASSSERAGTGELFFGEGSRLTVL.

The CDR3 DNA sequence: TGTGCCAGCGGTCTTGGGGGGGAGCCCCAGCATTTT. Its protein product is CASGLGGEPQHF. This rearrangement joins TRBV28 to TRBJ1-5; tentative D call: TRBD1 (5 bases). The CDR3 extends over 12 amino acids. CDR1 and CDR2 from the germline V gene are MDHEN and SYDVKM. Trimming cost V 8 bases and J 8 bases, with 13 bases left between them.

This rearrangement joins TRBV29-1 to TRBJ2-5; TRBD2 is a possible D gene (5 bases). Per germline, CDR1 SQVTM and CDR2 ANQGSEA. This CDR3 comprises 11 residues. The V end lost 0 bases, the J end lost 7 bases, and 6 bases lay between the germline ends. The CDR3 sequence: CSVEDGGTQYF. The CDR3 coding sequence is TGCAGCGTTGAAGATGGAGGGACCCAGTACTTC.

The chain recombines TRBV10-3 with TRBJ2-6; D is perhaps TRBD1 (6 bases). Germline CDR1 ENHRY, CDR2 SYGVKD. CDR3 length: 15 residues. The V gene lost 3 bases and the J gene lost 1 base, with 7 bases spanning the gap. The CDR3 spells CAISEGGSGANVLTF. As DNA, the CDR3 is TGTGCCATCAGTGAAGGGGGATCTGGGGCCAACGTCCTGACTTTC.

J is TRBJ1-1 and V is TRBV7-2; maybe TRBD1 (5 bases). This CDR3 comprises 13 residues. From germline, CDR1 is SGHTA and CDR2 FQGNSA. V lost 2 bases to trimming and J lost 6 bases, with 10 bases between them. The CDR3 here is CASSLKGASEAFF. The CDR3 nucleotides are TGTGCCAGCAGCTTAAAAGGGGCGTCTGAAGCTTTCTTT.

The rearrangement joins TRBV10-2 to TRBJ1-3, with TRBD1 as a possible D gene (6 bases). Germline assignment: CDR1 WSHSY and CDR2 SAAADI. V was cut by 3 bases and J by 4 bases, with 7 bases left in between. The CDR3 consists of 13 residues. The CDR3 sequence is CASSERGGNTIYF. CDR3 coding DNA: TGCGCCAGCAGTGAAAGGGGGGGAAACACCATATATTTT.

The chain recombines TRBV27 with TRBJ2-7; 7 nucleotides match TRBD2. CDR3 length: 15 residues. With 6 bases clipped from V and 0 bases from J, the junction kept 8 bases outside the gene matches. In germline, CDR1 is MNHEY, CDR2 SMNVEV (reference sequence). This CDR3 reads CASSAASGYSYEQYF. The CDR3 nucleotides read TGTGCCAGCAGCGCTGCTAGCGGATACTCCTACGAGCAGTACTTC.

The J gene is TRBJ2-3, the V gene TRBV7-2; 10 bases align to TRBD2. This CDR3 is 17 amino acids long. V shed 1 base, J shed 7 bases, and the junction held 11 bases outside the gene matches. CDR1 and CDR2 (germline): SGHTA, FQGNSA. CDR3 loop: CASSLGQTSGRGNTQYF. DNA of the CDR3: TGTGCCAGCAGCTTAGGACAGACTAGCGGGCGTGGTAATACGCAGTATTTT.

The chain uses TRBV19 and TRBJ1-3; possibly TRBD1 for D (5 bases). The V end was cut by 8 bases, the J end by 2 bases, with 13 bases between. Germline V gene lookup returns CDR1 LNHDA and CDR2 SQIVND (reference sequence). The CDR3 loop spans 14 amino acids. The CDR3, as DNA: TGTGCCAGTCGGCAGGGTTCGGCTGGAAACACCATATATTTT. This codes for CASRQGSAGNTIYF.

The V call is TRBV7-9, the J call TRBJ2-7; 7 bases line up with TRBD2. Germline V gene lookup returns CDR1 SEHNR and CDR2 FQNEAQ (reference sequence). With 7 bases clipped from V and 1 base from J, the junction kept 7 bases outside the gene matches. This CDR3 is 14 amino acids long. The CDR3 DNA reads TGTGCCAGCAACAGCGGGGCCCAATCCTACGAGCAGTACTTC. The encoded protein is CASNSGAQSYEQYF.

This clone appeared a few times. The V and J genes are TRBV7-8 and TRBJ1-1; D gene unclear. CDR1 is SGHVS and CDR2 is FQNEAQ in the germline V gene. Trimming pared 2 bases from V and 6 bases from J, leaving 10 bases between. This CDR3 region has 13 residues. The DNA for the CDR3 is TGTGCCAGCAGCTTACGGGAGGGCCCTGAAGCTTTCTTT. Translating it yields CASSLREGPEAFF.

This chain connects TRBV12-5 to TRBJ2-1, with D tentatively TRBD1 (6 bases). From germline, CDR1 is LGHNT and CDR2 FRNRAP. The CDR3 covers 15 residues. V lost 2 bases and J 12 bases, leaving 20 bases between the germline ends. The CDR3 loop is CASGLSGTRGGAQFF. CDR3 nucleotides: TGTGCTAGTGGTTTGTCGGGGACCAGGGGCGGTGCGCAGTTCTTC.